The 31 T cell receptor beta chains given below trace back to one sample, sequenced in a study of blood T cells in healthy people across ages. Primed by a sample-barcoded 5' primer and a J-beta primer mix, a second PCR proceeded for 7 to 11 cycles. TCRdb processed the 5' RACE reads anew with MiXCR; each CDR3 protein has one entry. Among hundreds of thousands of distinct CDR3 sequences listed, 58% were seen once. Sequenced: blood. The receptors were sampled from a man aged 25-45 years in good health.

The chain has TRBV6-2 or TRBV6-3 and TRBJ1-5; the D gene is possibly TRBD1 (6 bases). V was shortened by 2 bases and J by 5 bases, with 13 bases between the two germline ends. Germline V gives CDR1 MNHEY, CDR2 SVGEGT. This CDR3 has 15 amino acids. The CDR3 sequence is CASSYRGKTDQPQHF. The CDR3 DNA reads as TGTGCCAGCAGTTACAGGGGGAAAACGGATCAGCCCCAGCATTTT.

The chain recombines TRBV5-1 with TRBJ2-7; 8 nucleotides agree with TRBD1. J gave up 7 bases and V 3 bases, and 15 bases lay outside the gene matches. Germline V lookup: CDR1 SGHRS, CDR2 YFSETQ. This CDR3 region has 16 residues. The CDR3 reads CASSSLTGGKYNEQYF. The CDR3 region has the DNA TGCGCCAGCAGCTCCTTAACAGGGGGGAAATACAATGAGCAGTACTTC.

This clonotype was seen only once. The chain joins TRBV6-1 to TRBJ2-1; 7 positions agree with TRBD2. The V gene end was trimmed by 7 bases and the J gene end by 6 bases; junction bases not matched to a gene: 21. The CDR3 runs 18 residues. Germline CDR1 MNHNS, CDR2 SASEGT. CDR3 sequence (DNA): TGTGCCAGCACCTCTCGGGGAGGGGCGTCCCAAAATTTCAATGAGCAGTTCTTC. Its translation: CASTSRGGASQNFNEQFF.

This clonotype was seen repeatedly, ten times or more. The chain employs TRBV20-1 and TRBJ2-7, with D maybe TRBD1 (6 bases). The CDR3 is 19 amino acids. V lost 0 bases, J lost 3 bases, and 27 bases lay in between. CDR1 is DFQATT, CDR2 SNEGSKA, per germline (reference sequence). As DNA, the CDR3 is TGCAGTGCTAGAGATCGTGCAGGGGACCTCTTCCCGTTCCACTACGAGCAGTACTTC. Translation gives CSARDRAGDLFPFHYEQYF.

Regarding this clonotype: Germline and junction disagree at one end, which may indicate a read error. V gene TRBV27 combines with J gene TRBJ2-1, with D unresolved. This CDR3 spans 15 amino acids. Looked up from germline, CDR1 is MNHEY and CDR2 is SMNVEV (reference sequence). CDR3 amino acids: CAGSPTRYHTNEQFF. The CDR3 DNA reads TGTGCCGGCAGTCCGACCCGATACCATACCAATGAGCAGTTCTTC.

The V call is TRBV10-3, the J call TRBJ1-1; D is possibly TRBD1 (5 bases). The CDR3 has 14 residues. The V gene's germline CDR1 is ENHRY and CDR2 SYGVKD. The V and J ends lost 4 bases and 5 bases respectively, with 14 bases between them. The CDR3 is CAISGVGTVTEAFF. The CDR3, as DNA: TGTGCCATCAGTGGAGTAGGGACGGTGACTGAAGCTTTCTTT.

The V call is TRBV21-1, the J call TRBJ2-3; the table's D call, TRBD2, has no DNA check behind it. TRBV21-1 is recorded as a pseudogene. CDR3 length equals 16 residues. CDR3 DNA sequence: TGTGCCAGCAGCTTCTTAAGCGGGGGGGAAACAGATACGCAGTATTTT. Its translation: CASSFLSGGETDTQYF.

The CDR3 loop is CASTPWGGDYGYTF. CDR3 DNA: TGTGCCAGCACCCCGTGGGGAGGGGACTATGGCTACACCTTC. This sequence joins TRBV27 and TRBJ1-2, with D tentatively TRBD1 (5 bases). There are 14 residues in the CDR3. Germline CDR1 is MNHEY and CDR2 is SMNVEV (reference sequence). The ends were cut back, 7 bases at V and 3 bases at J, with 15 bases in the middle.

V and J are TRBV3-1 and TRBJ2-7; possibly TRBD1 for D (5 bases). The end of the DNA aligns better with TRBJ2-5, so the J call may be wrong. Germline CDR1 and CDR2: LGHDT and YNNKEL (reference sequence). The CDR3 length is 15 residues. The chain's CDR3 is CASSQPLGHRETQYF. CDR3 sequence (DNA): TGTGCCAGCAGCCAACCCCTAGGACATCGGGAGACCCAGTACTTC.

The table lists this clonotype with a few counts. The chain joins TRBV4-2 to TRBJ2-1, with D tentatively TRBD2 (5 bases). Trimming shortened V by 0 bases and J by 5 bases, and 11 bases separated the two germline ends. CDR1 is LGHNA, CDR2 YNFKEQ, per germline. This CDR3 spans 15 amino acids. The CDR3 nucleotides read TGTGCCAGCAGCCAAGATCACAGCGGCAACAATGAGCAGTTCTTC. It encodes CASSQDHSGNNEQFF.

CDR3 nucleotide sequence: TGTGCCAGCAGTCGGGCGGGAGAACAGGGGACTGGCTACACCTTC. Translated, it gives CASSRAGEQGTGYTF. The rearrangement joins TRBV7-9 to TRBJ1-2; 7 bases agree with TRBD1. CDR3 length: 15 amino acids. After removal of 6 bases from V and 7 bases from J, the junction contained 14 bases not matched to a gene. CDR1 and CDR2 (germline): SEHNR, FQNEAQ (reference sequence).

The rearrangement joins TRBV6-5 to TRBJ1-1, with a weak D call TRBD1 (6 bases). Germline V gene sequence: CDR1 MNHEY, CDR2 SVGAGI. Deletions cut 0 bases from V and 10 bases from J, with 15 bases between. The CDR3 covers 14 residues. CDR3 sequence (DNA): TGTGCCAGCAGTTACTCGCCGGGGGCGGCGGCAGCTTTCTTT. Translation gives CASSYSPGAAAAFF.

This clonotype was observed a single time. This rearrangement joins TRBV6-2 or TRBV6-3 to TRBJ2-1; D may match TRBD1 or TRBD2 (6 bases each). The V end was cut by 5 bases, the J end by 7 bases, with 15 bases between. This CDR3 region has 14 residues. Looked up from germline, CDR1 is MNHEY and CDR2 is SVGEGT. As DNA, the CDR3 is TGTGCCAGCAGTCCAGGGGACTTCCCTAATGAGCAGTTCTTC. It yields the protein CASSPGDFPNEQFF.

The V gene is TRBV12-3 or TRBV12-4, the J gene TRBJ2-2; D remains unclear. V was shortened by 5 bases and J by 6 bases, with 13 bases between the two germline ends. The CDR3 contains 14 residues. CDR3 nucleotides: TGTGCCAGCAGTCCCAACATCATCCCCGGGGAGCTGTTTTTT. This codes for CASSPNIIPGELFF.

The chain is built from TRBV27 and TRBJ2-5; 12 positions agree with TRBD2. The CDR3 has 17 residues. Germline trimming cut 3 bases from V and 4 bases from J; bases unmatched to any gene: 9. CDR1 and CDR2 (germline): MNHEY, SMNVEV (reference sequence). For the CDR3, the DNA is TGTGCCAGCAGTTTTACTCAACTAGCGGGAGGAGGAGAGACCCAGTACTTC. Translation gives CASSFTQLAGGGETQYF.

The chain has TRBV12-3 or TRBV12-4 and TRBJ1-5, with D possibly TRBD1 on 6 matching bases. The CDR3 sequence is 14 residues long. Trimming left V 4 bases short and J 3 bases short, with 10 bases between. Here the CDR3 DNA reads TGTGCCAGCAGTTGGGACAATGACAATCAGCCCCAGCATTTT. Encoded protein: CASSWDNDNQPQHF.

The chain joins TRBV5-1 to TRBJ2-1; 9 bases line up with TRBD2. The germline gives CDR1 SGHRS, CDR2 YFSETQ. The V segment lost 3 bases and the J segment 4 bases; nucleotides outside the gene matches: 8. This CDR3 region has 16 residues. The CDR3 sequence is CASSSTISGGYNEQFF. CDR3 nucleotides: TGCGCCAGCAGCTCGACCATTAGCGGGGGTTACAATGAGCAGTTCTTC.

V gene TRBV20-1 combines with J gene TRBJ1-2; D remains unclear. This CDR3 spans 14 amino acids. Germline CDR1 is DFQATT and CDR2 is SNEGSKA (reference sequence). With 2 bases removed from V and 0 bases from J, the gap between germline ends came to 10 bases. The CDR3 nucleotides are TGCAGTGCTAGAATCATCGGAGCTAACTATGGCTACACCTTC. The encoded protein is CSARIIGANYGYTF.

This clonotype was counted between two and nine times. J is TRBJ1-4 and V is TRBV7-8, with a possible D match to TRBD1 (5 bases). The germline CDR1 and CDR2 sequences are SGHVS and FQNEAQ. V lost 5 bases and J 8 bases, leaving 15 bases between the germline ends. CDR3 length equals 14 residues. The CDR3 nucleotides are TGTGCCAGCAGCCCCGGGGCCGGAAAGGAAAAACTGTTTTTT. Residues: CASSPGAGKEKLFF.

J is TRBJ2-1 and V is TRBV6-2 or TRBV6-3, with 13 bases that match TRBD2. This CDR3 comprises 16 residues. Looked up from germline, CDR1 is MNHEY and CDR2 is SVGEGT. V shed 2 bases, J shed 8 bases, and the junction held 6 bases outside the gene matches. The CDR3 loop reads CASSYILAGGPHEQFF. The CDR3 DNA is TGTGCCAGCAGTTACATACTAGCGGGAGGGCCGCATGAGCAGTTCTTC.

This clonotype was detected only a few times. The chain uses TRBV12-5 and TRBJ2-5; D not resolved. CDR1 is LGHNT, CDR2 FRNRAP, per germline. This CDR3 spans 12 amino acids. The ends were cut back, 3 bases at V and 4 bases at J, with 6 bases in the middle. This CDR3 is CASGLRRETQYF. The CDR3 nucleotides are TGTGCTAGTGGTTTAAGACGAGAGACCCAGTACTTC.

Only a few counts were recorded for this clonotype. CDR3 residues: CASSTGTGDGYTF. The DNA for the CDR3 is TGTGCCAGCAGCACCGGGACAGGGGATGGCTACACCTTC. The chain is built from TRBV11-2 and TRBJ1-2; the match to TRBD1 covers 10 bases. Germline trimming cut 5 bases from V and 6 bases from J; bases unmatched to any gene: 3. The CDR3 is made up of 13 amino acids. Germline V gene sequence: CDR1 SGHAT, CDR2 FQNNGV.

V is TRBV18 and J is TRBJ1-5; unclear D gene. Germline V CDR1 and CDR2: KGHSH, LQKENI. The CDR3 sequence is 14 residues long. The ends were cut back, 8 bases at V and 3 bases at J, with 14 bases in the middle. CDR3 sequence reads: CASRRTDDNQPQHF. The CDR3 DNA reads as TGTGCCAGCCGTAGAACGGATGACAATCAGCCCCAGCATTTT.

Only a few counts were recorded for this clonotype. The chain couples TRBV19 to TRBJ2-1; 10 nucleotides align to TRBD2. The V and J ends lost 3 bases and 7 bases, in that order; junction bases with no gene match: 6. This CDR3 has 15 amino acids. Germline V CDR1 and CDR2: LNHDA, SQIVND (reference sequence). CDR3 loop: CASSMSSGSINEQFF. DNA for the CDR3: TGTGCCAGTAGTATGTCTAGCGGGAGTATAAATGAGCAGTTCTTC.

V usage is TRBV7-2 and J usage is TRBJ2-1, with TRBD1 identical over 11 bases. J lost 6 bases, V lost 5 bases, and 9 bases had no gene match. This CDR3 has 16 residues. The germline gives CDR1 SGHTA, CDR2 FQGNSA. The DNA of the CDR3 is TGTGCCAGCAGCGCGGCGCAGGACAGGGGGCGCAATGAGCAGTTCTTC. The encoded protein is CASSAAQDRGRNEQFF.

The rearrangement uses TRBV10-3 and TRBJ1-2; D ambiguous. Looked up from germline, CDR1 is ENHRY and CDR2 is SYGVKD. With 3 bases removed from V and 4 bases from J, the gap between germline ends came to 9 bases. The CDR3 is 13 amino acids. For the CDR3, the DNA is TGTGCCATCAGTGATGTCGGAAGCTATGGCTACACCTTC. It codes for CAISDVGSYGYTF.

CDR3 bases: TGCGCCAGCAGCCAAGATAGGGACCAGGGGGGCCTGAGTGAGCAGTTCTTC. This codes for CASSQDRDQGGLSEQFF. The rearrangement uses TRBV4-3 and TRBJ2-1; tentatively, D is TRBD1 (7 bases). Germline V gene data show CDR1 as LGHNA and CDR2 as YSLEER. The CDR3 extends over 17 amino acids. V was clipped by 0 bases and J by 9 bases, with 21 bases between them.

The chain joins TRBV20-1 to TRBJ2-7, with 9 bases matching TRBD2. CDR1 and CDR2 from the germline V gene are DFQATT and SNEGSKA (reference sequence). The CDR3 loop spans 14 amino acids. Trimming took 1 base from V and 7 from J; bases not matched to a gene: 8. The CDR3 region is CSARVLLAGREQYF. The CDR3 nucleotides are TGCAGTGCTAGAGTACTGCTAGCGGGGCGTGAGCAGTACTTC.

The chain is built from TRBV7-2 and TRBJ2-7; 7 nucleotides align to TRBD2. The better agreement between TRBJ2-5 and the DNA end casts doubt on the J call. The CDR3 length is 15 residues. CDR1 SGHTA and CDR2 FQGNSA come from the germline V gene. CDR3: CASSFRTRSGETQYF. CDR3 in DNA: TGTGCCAGCAGCTTCAGGACTAGAAGCGGGGAGACCCAGTACTTC.

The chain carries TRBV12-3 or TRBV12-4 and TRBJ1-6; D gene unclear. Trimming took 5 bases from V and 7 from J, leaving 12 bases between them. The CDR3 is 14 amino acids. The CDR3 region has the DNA TGTGCCAGCAGTGCCCCTCGAGGCAATTCACCCCTCCACTTT. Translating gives CASSAPRGNSPLHF.

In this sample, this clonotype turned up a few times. For the CDR3, the DNA is TGTGCCAGCAGTTTAGTTGGGGAGGCCCTGAGGGAGCAGTACTTC. Protein sequence: CASSLVGEALREQYF. The chain employs TRBV28 and TRBJ2-7, with a possible D match to TRBD2 (6 bases). Germline assignment: CDR1 MDHEN and CDR2 SYDVKM. The CDR3 covers 15 residues. The V gene lost 2 bases and the J gene lost 7 bases, with 18 bases spanning the gap.